A single sample gave rise to the 25 T cell receptor beta chains below, sequenced in a study of control samples from healthy donors and cancer patients (dated by TCRdb to the early 2020s). Library preparation was by the immunoSEQ multiplex PCR assay. TCRdb limited this immuneACCESS table to in-frame rearrangements with V and J called. A share of clones is missing; checked studies link under half to unresolved V genes, and the rest is unexplained. The sample table contains around 120,000 clones; only one count was recorded for roughly 90% of them. In total, the top ten clones hold 6% to 8% of the sample. Sequencing was done on a sample of blood. These receptors were collected from a woman aged 18-35 years in good health.

The chain couples TRBV6-2 or TRBV6-3 to TRBJ1-4; 10 bases map to TRBD1. V shed 5 bases, J shed 0 bases, and the junction held 18 bases outside the gene matches. CDR1 MNHEY and CDR2 SVGEGT come from the germline V gene. The CDR3 has 21 residues. CDR3: CASSKRRGRDRGYATNEKLFF. CDR3 nucleotides: TGTGCCAGCAGTAAGCGCCGCGGCCGGGACAGGGGCTATGCAACTAATGAAAAACTGTTTTTT.

The count of this clone is one. V usage is TRBV5-1 and J usage is TRBJ2-5; 15 nucleotides match TRBD2. V shed 4 bases, J shed 4 bases, and the junction held 8 bases outside the gene matches. Germline values: CDR1 SGHRS, CDR2 YFSETQ. The CDR3 is made up of 17 amino acids. DNA for the CDR3: TGCGCCAGCAGCCTCGGGGGACTAGCGGGAGGAGGAGAGACCCAGTACTTC. Translating it yields CASSLGGLAGGGETQYF.

This clone occurred once. The chain couples TRBV9 to TRBJ2-3; 7 nucleotides align to TRBD1. CDR1 SGDLS and CDR2 YYNGEE come from the germline V gene. The CDR3 spans 16 residues. The V gene end was trimmed by 1 base and the J gene end by 0 bases; junction bases not matched to a gene: 5. For the CDR3, the DNA is TGTGCCAGCAGCGTATACCGGGACAGTAGCACAGATACGCAGTATTTT. Translating gives CASSVYRDSSTDTQYF.

The chain carries TRBV6-5 and TRBJ1-2; tentative D call: TRBD1 (6 bases). V lost 6 bases, J lost 8 bases, and 19 bases lay in between. Germline V CDR1 and CDR2: MNHEY, SVGAGI. This CDR3 is 14 amino acids long. The CDR3 reads CASSSGQLGRGYTF. DNA for the CDR3: TGTGCCAGCAGCTCCGGACAGCTCGGGCGGGGCTACACCTTC.

A word on this clone: Other nucleotide sequences from this sample produce the same CDR3. The V gene is TRBV2, the J gene TRBJ1-1, with 9 bases lining up with TRBD1. This CDR3 is built from 13 residues. In germline, CDR1 is SNHLY, CDR2 FYNNEI. Unmatched junction bases numbered 3, after V lost 6 bases and J lost 4 bases. CDR3 region: CASRRQGVTEAFF. The CDR3 nucleotides are TGTGCCAGCAGGAGACAGGGGGTCACTGAAGCTTTCTTT.

The V call is TRBV12-3 or TRBV12-4, the J call TRBJ1-2; D is perhaps TRBD1 (5 bases). This CDR3 comprises 13 residues. V was shortened by 3 bases and J by 4 bases, with 9 bases between the two germline ends. The CDR3 DNA reads as TGTGCCAGCAGTTTCGACAGATCCTATGGCTACACCTTC. It encodes CASSFDRSYGYTF.

CDR3 sequence (DNA): TGTGCCAGCTCACCATCGGCAGGGCCGTCTGAAGCTTTCTTT. As protein: CASSPSAGPSEAFF. The gene calls are TRBV18 and TRBJ1-1, with D perhaps TRBD1 (5 bases). Trimming stripped 2 bases from V and 6 bases from J, with 13 bases between. This CDR3 region has 14 residues. Germline assignment: CDR1 KGHSH and CDR2 LQKENI.

The J gene is TRBJ2-1, the V gene TRBV11-1, with 12 bases identical to TRBD2. V gave up 5 bases and J gave up 4 bases; unmatched junction bases: 0. CDR1 and CDR2 (germline): SGHAT, FQDESV (reference sequence). The CDR3 has 14 residues. DNA of the CDR3: TGTGCCAGCAGCGGGACTAGCGGGTACAATGAGCAGTTCTTC. Translation: CASSGTSGYNEQFF. The complete variable domain, with remaining parts taken from reference TRBV11-1 and TRBJ2-1, reads EAEVAQSPRYKITEKSQAVAFWCDPISGHATLYWYRQILGQGPELLVQFQDESVVDDSQLPKDRFSAERLKGVDSTLKIQPAELGDSAMYLCASSGTSGYNEQFFGPGTRLTVL.

The CDR3 DNA reads as TGTGCCAGCAGCCAAGAGACGGGGGGGAACACCGGGGAGCTGTTTTTT. It codes for CASSQETGGNTGELFF. This chain connects TRBV3-1 (or the pseudogene TRBV3-2) to TRBJ2-2; 7 positions match TRBD2. Germline V gene lookup returns CDR1 LGHDT and CDR2 YNNKEL (reference sequence). V lost 0 bases, J lost 1 base, and 2 bases stayed unmatched. The length of the CDR3 is 16 residues.

The chain has TRBV12-2 and TRBJ2-3; TRBD2 is the table's D call and was not checked against the DNA. TRBV12-2 is termed a pseudogene. The CDR3 extends over 16 amino acids. The CDR3 sequence is CASRLVGGGLTDTQYF. Here the CDR3 DNA reads TGTGCAAGTCGCTTAGTCGGCGGAGGGCTCACAGATACGCAGTATTTT.

The CDR3 DNA reads TGTGCCAGCAGAAAACAGGGTGACGAGCAGTACTTC. Encoded protein: CASRKQGDEQYF. V and J are TRBV5-4 and TRBJ2-7; the D gene is possibly TRBD1 (6 bases). The germline gives CDR1 SGHNT, CDR2 YYREEE (reference sequence). CDR3 length equals 12 residues. V gave up 5 bases and J gave up 5 bases, with 11 bases separating them.

This chain links TRBV7-9 with TRBJ2-7, with a possible D match to TRBD2 (5 bases). CDR1 SEHNR and CDR2 FQNEAQ come from the germline V gene (reference sequence). With 8 bases removed from V and 2 bases from J, the gap between germline ends came to 16 bases. The CDR3 extends over 14 amino acids. CDR3 residues: CASGSNPGTYEQYF. CDR3 bases: TGTGCCAGCGGCTCCAATCCCGGGACCTACGAGCAGTACTTC.

This clone was seen only a few times. The rearrangement uses TRBV7-9 and TRBJ2-7; a weak D match, TRBD1 (6 bases). The CDR3 extends over 15 amino acids. CDR1 is SEHNR and CDR2 is FQNEAQ in the germline V gene (reference sequence). The V end was cut by 5 bases, the J end by 3 bases, with 17 bases between. The chain's CDR3 is CASSPGTPSRYEQYF. CDR3 nucleotide sequence: TGTGCCAGCAGCCCCGGGACACCTTCCCGCTACGAGCAGTACTTC.

The rearrangement uses TRBV28 and TRBJ2-3, with TRBD1 identical over 9 bases. CDR1 and CDR2 from the germline V gene are MDHEN and SYDVKM. Trimming removed 1 base from V and 2 bases from J; junction bases left unmatched: 10. CDR3 length: 18 residues. The CDR3 nucleotides are TGTGCCAGCAGTTTATTACCCCACCGGGACAGGGACACAGATACGCAGTATTTT. Translating gives CASSLLPHRDRDTDTQYF. Looking up the rest from reference TRBV28 and TRBJ2-3 gives the full variable domain: DVKVTQSSRYLVKRTGEKVFLECVQDMDHENMFWYRQDPGLGLRLIYFSYDVKMKEKGDIPEGYSVSREKKERFSLILESASTNQTSMYLCASSLLPHRDRDTDTQYFGPGTRLTVL.

The rearrangement uses TRBV10-1 and TRBJ2-7; perhaps D is TRBD1 or TRBD2 (5 bases each). The CDR3 length is 16 residues. Germline CDR1 and CDR2: WNHNN and SYGVQD (reference sequence). V lost 8 bases to trimming and J lost 0 bases, with 20 bases between them. In DNA, the CDR3 is TGCGCCAGCGATATCACCGGGACGGAAAGCTCCTACGAGCAGTACTTC. Its translation: CASDITGTESSYEQYF.

This sequence joins TRBV19 and TRBJ2-7; 8 bases agree with TRBD2. The germline V gene encodes CDR1 LNHDA and CDR2 SQIVND (reference sequence). V gave up 7 bases and J gave up 0 bases; unmatched junction bases: 14. This CDR3 is built from 17 residues. The CDR3 here is CASKTQSGRGPSYEQYF. The CDR3 DNA reads as TGTGCCAGTAAGACTCAAAGCGGGAGAGGGCCCTCCTACGAGCAGTACTTC.

The chain employs TRBV7-6 and TRBJ2-5; D unresolved. Germline CDR1 SGHVS, CDR2 FNYEAQ. Trimming shortened V by 1 base and J by 5 bases, and 14 bases separated the two germline ends. CDR3 size: 15 residues. This CDR3 is CASSLERRARETQYF. CDR3 coding DNA: TGTGCCAGCAGCTTAGAACGAAGGGCCAGGGAGACCCAGTACTTC.

In nucleotides, the CDR3 is TGCGCCAGCAGCCAAGCAGGGCAGGGGGAGCTGTTTTTT. The encoded protein is CASSQAGQGELFF. V is TRBV4-3 and J is TRBJ2-2; tentatively, D is TRBD1 (5 bases). Germline lookup yields CDR1 LGHNA and CDR2 YSLEER. The V gene lost 1 base and the J gene lost 8 bases, with 8 bases spanning the gap. The CDR3 runs to 13 residues.

The chain has TRBV30 and TRBJ2-3; 10 nucleotides align to TRBD2. The CDR3 has 15 residues. The V gene end was trimmed by 4 bases and the J gene end by 0 bases; junction bases not matched to a gene: 4. Germline V gene sequence: CDR1 GTSNPN, CDR2 SVGIG (reference sequence). This chain's CDR3 is CAWTSGGASTDTQYF. The CDR3 bases are TGTGCCTGGACTAGCGGGGGTGCTAGCACAGATACGCAGTATTTT.

The chain joins TRBV6-4 to TRBJ2-7, with a possible D match to TRBD2 (5 bases). This CDR3 is built from 13 residues. V lost 6 bases and J 5 bases, leaving 14 bases between the germline ends. Germline V gene data show CDR1 as MRHNA and CDR2 as SNTAGT. CDR3 DNA sequence: TGTGCCAGCAGCCAAACTACTAGTGACGAGCAGTACTTC. Amino acid sequence: CASSQTTSDEQYF.

CDR3 residues: CASSRGLNSGNTIYF. Written as DNA, the CDR3 is TGTGCCAGTAGTAGGGGACTGAACTCTGGAAACACCATATATTTT. The J gene is TRBJ1-3, the V gene TRBV19, with a possible D match to TRBD1 (5 bases). V was pared by 4 bases and J by 0 bases, with 10 bases between. The germline V gene has CDR1 LNHDA and CDR2 SQIVND (reference sequence). This CDR3 has 15 amino acids. The variable domain in full, with the rest retrieved from reference TRBV19 and TRBJ1-3, is DGGITQSPKYLFRKEGQNVTLSCEQNLNHDAMYWYRQDPGQGLRLIYYSQIVNDFQKGDIAEGYSVSREKKESFPLTVTSAQKNPTAFYLCASSRGLNSGNTIYFGEGSWLTVV.

The chain combines TRBV9 with TRBJ2-3, with TRBD1 matching over 10 bases. This CDR3 contains 14 residues. V shed 0 bases and J 7 bases; nucleotides not matched to a gene: 2. Germline V gene sequence: CDR1 SGDLS, CDR2 YYNGEE. CDR3 sequence reads: CASSVGDRGYTQYF. The CDR3 nucleotides are TGTGCCAGCAGCGTAGGGGACAGGGGATATACGCAGTATTTT.

The V gene is TRBV24-1, the J gene TRBJ2-1; no firm D call. Trimming left V 6 bases short and J 10 bases short, with 15 bases between. Per germline, CDR1 KGHDR and CDR2 SFDVKD. This CDR3 comprises 13 residues. The CDR3 region is CATSRKTMGEQFF. The CDR3 DNA sequence: TGTGCCACCAGTCGAAAGACCATGGGGGAGCAGTTCTTC.

The genes are TRBV13 and TRBJ2-6; D unresolved. The germline V gene encodes CDR1 PRHDT and CDR2 FYEKMQ (reference sequence). V was cut by 5 bases and J by 0 bases, with 2 bases left in between. The CDR3 consists of 13 residues. The CDR3 sequence is CASSDSGANVLTF. For the CDR3, the DNA is TGTGCCAGCAGCGACTCTGGGGCCAACGTCCTGACTTTC. The variable domain in full, with the rest retrieved from reference TRBV13 and TRBJ2-6, is AAGVIQSPRHLIKEKRETATLKCYPIPRHDTVYWYQQGPGQDPQFLISFYEKMQSDKGSIPDRFSAQQFSDYHSELNMSSLELGDSALYFCASSDSGANVLTFGAGSRLTVL.

The V and J genes are TRBV7-3 and TRBJ1-1, with 11 positions matching TRBD1. Germline V gene lookup returns CDR1 SGHTA and CDR2 FQGTGA. V trimming: 5 bases; J trimming: 5 bases; junction bases outside the gene matches: 1. The CDR3 contains 13 residues. The CDR3 reads CASSRDRGTEAFF. The CDR3 region has the DNA TGTGCCAGCAGCCGGGACAGGGGGACTGAAGCTTTCTTT.